Listed below are T cell receptor beta chains from one sample, sequenced in a study of T cell responses to AZD1222 COVID-19 vaccine. Sequencing used immunoSEQ multiplex PCR; TCRdb keeps in-frame clones, though not all of them. The sample has 110,000 to 150,000 clones; 85% to 95% are singletons. The input for sequencing was peripheral blood, taken on day 0 of AZD1222 vaccination. These receptors all come from an adult in good health. Each CDR3 is given with its conserved first and last residue. D genes are given only for firm matches. Size values are once, few and many counts, or a class for expanded clones, and some rows have none.

j_call v_call clone_size d_call cdr3_nt cdr3_aa
TRBJ1-5 TRBV19 . . TGTGCCATCGACCGGATTAACAATCAGCCCCAGCATTTT CAIDRINNQPQHF
TRBJ1-1 TRBV27 . . TGTGCCAGCAGTTTAGGACTTAGGAACACTGAAGCTTTCTTT CASSLGLRNTEAFF
TRBJ1-5 TRBV28 few . TGTGCCAGCGCGAAGGCAGGGACGGCTAAGCCCCAGCATTTT CASAKAGTAKPQHF
TRBJ2-3 TRBV5-4 . . TGTGCCAGCAGTTTGGGTGGTACAGATACGCAGTATTTT CASSLGGTDTQYF
TRBJ2-1 TRBV19 . . TGTGCCAGTGCCAGTAGGGGAGCGGGCATAAATGAGCAGTTCTTC CASASRGAGINEQFF
TRBJ1-2 TRBV4-1 . . TGCGCCAGCAGCCCCCGAGGCAGGGGCCAATCATCTAACTATGGCTACACCTTC CASSPRGRGQSSNYGYTF
TRBJ2-5 TRBV6-5 . . TGTGCCACCTCAAGACTGATCCTTCAAGAGACCCAGTACTTC CATSRLILQETQYF
TRBJ2-7 TRBV4-1 . . TGCGCCAGCAGCCAAGATCAACGAACAGGCTACGAGCAGTACTTC CASSQDQRTGYEQYF
TRBJ2-1 TRBV29-1 . . TGCAGCGTTGGGACTATCTACAATGAGCAGTTCTTC CSVGTIYNEQFF
TRBJ2-7 TRBV6-2/TRBV6-3 . TRBD1 TGTGCCAGCAGCGACAGGGGGACACACGAGCAGTACTTC CASSDRGTHEQYF
TRBJ2-5 TRBV3-1/TRBV3-2 . TRBD2 TGTGCCAGCAGCCAAGGAGCGGGAGAGGCGGAGACCCAGTACTTC CASSQGAGEAETQYF
TRBJ1-6 TRBV4-1 . TRBD1 TGCGCCAGCAGCCAAGCGAGACAGGGCGCGAATTCACCCCTCCACTTT CASSQARQGANSPLHF
TRBJ2-1 TRBV6-1 . TRBD2 TGTGCCAGCAGTGAAAGACTAGCGGGAGGTTTAGATGAGCAGTTCTTC CASSERLAGGLDEQFF
TRBJ1-1 TRBV11-2 . . TGTGCCAGCAGCTTCGGGATCTGGGGCACTGAAGCTTTCTTT CASSFGIWGTEAFF
TRBJ2-1 TRBV6-1 . TRBD2 TGTGCCAGCAGTGGAACGGGACTAGCGGGAGGGAATGAGCAGTTCTTC CASSGTGLAGGNEQFF
TRBJ2-1 TRBV2 . TRBD2 TGTGCCTCCACTAGCGGGTTCGACAATGAGCAGTTCTTC CASTSGFDNEQFF
TRBJ1-5 TRBV6-1 once . TGTGCCAGCAGTGAAGCAGGCGGGGGAAAGCCCCAGCATTTT CASSEAGGGKPQHF
TRBJ2-3 TRBV24-1 . . TGTGCCACCAGTGGTCAGGGGATCACAGATACGCAGTATTTT CATSGQGITDTQYF
TRBJ2-1 TRBV30 . . TGTGCCTGGAGTGTAGGCGGGGCGGGACTCTCCTACAATGAGCAGTTCTTC CAWSVGGAGLSYNEQFF
TRBJ2-7 TRBV5-1 . . TGCGCCAGCAGCTTGGCCTCAGACGAGCAGTACTTC CASSLASDEQYF
TRBJ1-2 TRBV6-5 . TRBD1 TGTGCCAGCAGTTACTCAGGACAGGGTAGCTACACCTTC CASSYSGQGSYTF
TRBJ1-1 TRBV7-9 . TRBD1 TGTGCCAGCAGCTACTACGGACAGGGAAAGAATGAAGCTTTCTTT CASSYYGQGKNEAFF
TRBJ2-5 TRBV2 . . TGTGCCAGCAGTGAGGGTAGGGGTGGAGAGACCCAGTACTTC CASSEGRGGETQYF
TRBJ1-2 TRBV7-9 . TRBD1 TGTGCCAGCAGCCCCAGGGACAGGATGGACTATGGCTACACCTTC CASSPRDRMDYGYTF
TRBJ1-6 TRBV6-6 . . TGTGCCAGCAGGAACCTCAGGGGTGTTAGTTCACCCCTCCACTTT CASRNLRGVSSPLHF
TRBJ2-1 TRBV7-3 . . TGTGCCAGCAGCTTTTCACGCGGGACCCAACAGTTCTTC CASSFSRGTQQFF
TRBJ1-2 TRBV27 once TRBD1 TGTGCCAGCAGTCCGACAGGGGGCAAAAACTATGGCTACACCTTC CASSPTGGKNYGYTF
TRBJ2-3 TRBV19 . TRBD1 TGTGCCAGTAGAACCGGGACAGGAGGCACAGATACGCAGTATTTT CASRTGTGGTDTQYF
TRBJ2-3 TRBV3-1/TRBV3-2 . . TGTGCCAGCAGCCAATGGACAGATACGCAGTATTTT CASSQWTDTQYF
TRBJ1-5 TRBV19 once TRBD1 TGTGCCAGTAGTAGAGAGACCGGGACAGGGAATCAGCCCCAGCATTTT CASSRETGTGNQPQHF
TRBJ1-1 TRBV7-8 once . TGTGCCAGCAGCCCGAAAGTGAACACTGAAGCTTTCTTT CASSPKVNTEAFF
TRBJ1-2 TRBV6-5 . . TGTGCCAGCAGTTACTACTTAAACTATGGCTACACCTTC CASSYYLNYGYTF
TRBJ2-1 TRBV30 . TRBD1 TGTGCCTGGTCCAGGGGGTTCTACAATGAGCAGTTCTTC CAWSRGFYNEQFF